This T cell receptor beta chain originates from a study of blood T cells in healthy people across ages. This clonotype has more than one count but fewer than ten. V gave up 6 bases and J gave up 8 bases; unmatched junction bases: 12. CDR1 is DFQATT, CDR2 SNEGSKA, per germline (reference sequence). The CDR3 sequence is 14 residues long. The use of a sample-barcoded 5' primer and a J-beta primer mix characterized a second PCR of roughly 6 to 11 cycles. Each CDR3 protein gets one entry after TCRdb re-called the 5' RACE reads with MiXCR. Seen here are some 1.5 million distinct CDR3 sequences, roughly 27% observed once, and the top ten hold 6.5% to 8.5%.

The chain employs TRBV20-1 and TRBJ2-4; the match to TRBD2 covers 8 bases. The receptor comes from a young woman in good health. The sequenced sample consisted of blood. Here the CDR3 reads CSASTSEGSYIQYF. CDR3 sequence (DNA): TGCAGTGCCTCGACTAGCGAGGGGAGTTACATTCAGTACTTC.